The 21 T cell receptor beta chains listed next were all sequenced from one sample in a study of blood T cell repertoires in COVID-19. Sequencing was performed with immunoSEQ multiplex PCR; in TCRdb, only in-frame clones are kept and a portion is missing. The table shows about 75,000 clones, with 87% occurring only once. The sequencing sample was made of peripheral blood. These receptors all come from a woman between 45 and 60 years old with acute or convalescent COVID-19.

The chain is built from TRBV5-1 and TRBJ1-1; tentatively, D is TRBD1 (6 bases). The CDR3 totals 13 residues. Looked up from germline, CDR1 is SGHRS and CDR2 is YFSETQ. V lost 3 bases to trimming and J lost 1 base, with 7 bases between them. The CDR3 region is CASSSQGNTEAFF. For the CDR3, the DNA is TGCGCCAGCAGCTCACAGGGGAACACTGAAGCTTTCTTT.

The chain carries TRBV28 and TRBJ1-2, with D hard to call. Deletions cut 2 bases from V and 4 bases from J, with 11 bases between. Germline assignment: CDR1 MDHEN and CDR2 SYDVKM. The CDR3 consists of 14 residues. This chain's CDR3 is CASSLPGRGYGYTF. The CDR3 nucleotides are TGTGCCAGCAGTTTACCGGGGAGAGGCTATGGCTACACCTTC.

V usage is TRBV6-5 and J usage is TRBJ1-3, with TRBD1 identical over 7 bases. Trimming cost V 2 bases and J 11 bases; bases outside gene matches: 12. Germline V gene data show CDR1 as MNHEY and CDR2 as SVGAGI. CDR3 length: 15 amino acids. Here the CDR3 reads CASSYNRDSRDAIYF. As DNA, the CDR3 is TGTGCCAGCAGTTACAACCGGGACAGCAGAGATGCCATATATTTT.

The V gene is TRBV28, the J gene TRBJ2-7; maybe TRBD1 (6 bases). V shed 2 bases and J shed 6 bases, with 11 bases lying between them. This CDR3 contains 13 residues. Germline V CDR1 and CDR2: MDHEN, SYDVKM. The CDR3 DNA is TGTGCCAGCAGTTTAGTAACAGGGTTCGAGCAGTACTTC. Its protein product is CASSLVTGFEQYF.

The chain recombines TRBV25-1 with TRBJ2-1, with 8 bases that match TRBD2. V dropped 6 bases and J dropped 2; count of bases not matched to a gene: 6. The CDR3 is 15 amino acids. In germline, CDR1 is MGHDK, CDR2 SYGVNS. This chain's CDR3 is CASRQAGEPYNEQFF. The CDR3 DNA follows: TGTGCCAGCAGACAAGCGGGAGAACCCTACAATGAGCAGTTCTTC.

V gene TRBV14 combines with J gene TRBJ1-1, with 10 positions matching TRBD1. CDR1 and CDR2 (germline): SGHDN, FVKESK. This CDR3 spans 16 amino acids. The trim removed 5 bases at V and 5 bases at J, leaving 11 bases unmatched. CDR3 region: CASSFGQGEVYTEAFF. The CDR3 bases are TGTGCCAGCAGCTTCGGACAGGGGGAGGTTTATACTGAAGCTTTCTTT.

The chain joins TRBV6-1 to TRBJ2-1; D remains ambiguous. The CDR3 runs 15 residues. CDR1 and CDR2 from the germline V gene are MNHNS and SASEGT. V shed 0 bases and J shed 4 bases, with 10 bases lying between them. This CDR3 is CASSEAYIEYNEQFF. The CDR3 DNA follows: TGTGCCAGCAGTGAAGCCTATATTGAATACAATGAGCAGTTCTTC.

V gene TRBV28 combines with J gene TRBJ1-2, with 7 bases lining up with TRBD1. Germline V gene data show CDR1 as MDHEN and CDR2 as SYDVKM. V lost 5 bases, J lost 7 bases, and 10 bases stayed unmatched. The CDR3 is 14 residues long. CDR3 nucleotides: TGTGCCAGCAGTGTACAGACAGGGAGCAGTGGCTACACCTTC. Translation: CASSVQTGSSGYTF.

The chain uses TRBV11-1 and TRBJ2-1; 7 bases match TRBD2. V trimming: 1 base; J trimming: 5 bases; junction bases outside the gene matches: 5. The germline gives CDR1 SGHAT, CDR2 FQDESV (reference sequence). The CDR3 extends over 15 amino acids. Here the CDR3 reads CASSLVLARNNEQFF. The CDR3 bases are TGTGCCAGCAGCTTAGTACTAGCGCGAAACAATGAGCAGTTCTTC.

The sample holds one count of this clone. The CDR3 nucleotides are TGTGCCAGTAGTCAGGGGGACTATGGCTACACCTTC. Its protein product is CASSQGDYGYTF. This rearrangement joins TRBV19 to TRBJ1-2, with 7 nucleotides matching TRBD1. The CDR3 consists of 12 residues. After removal of 5 bases from V and 3 bases from J, the junction contained 0 bases not matched to a gene. CDR1 and CDR2 from the germline V gene are LNHDA and SQIVND (reference sequence).

The chain combines TRBV28 with TRBJ2-4, with D hard to call. Looked up from germline, CDR1 is MDHEN and CDR2 is SYDVKM. CDR3 size: 15 residues. Trimming removed 5 bases from V and 6 bases from J, with 17 bases in between. The CDR3 DNA reads TGTGCCAGCAGTGGCGGCGACCCAGTCCGAAACATTCAGTACTTC. Protein product: CASSGGDPVRNIQYF.

The genes are TRBV2 and TRBJ1-6; D possibly corresponds to TRBD1 (5 bases). The V gene's germline CDR1 is SNHLY and CDR2 FYNNEI. The V gene lost 4 bases and the J gene lost 7 bases, with 8 bases spanning the gap. The CDR3 spans 13 residues. DNA of the CDR3: TGTGCCAGCAGTGTGGGGCAAAATTCACCCCTCCACTTT. Its translation: CASSVGQNSPLHF.

This chain uses TRBV18 with TRBJ2-1, with D possibly matching TRBD1 (5 bases). V was clipped by 3 bases and J by 12 bases, with 15 bases between them. The CDR3 contains 13 residues. Per germline, CDR1 KGHSH and CDR2 LQKENI. The CDR3: CASSPSDSRAQFF. CDR3 in DNA: TGTGCCAGCTCACCGAGTGACAGCCGGGCGCAGTTCTTC.

The rearrangement uses TRBV5-4 and TRBJ1-1; D possibly corresponds to TRBD1 (6 bases). Per germline, CDR1 SGHNT and CDR2 YYREEE (reference sequence). Trimming removed 4 bases from V and 6 bases from J, with 28 bases in between. The CDR3 is 18 residues long. CDR3 nucleotide sequence: TGTGCCAGCAGCCGATTTCCGTACTCAGGGGAGGGACTTGCTGAAGCTTTCTTT. It yields the protein CASSRFPYSGEGLAEAFF.

The chain uses TRBV3-1 (or the pseudogene TRBV3-2) and TRBJ1-2; D is perhaps TRBD1 (5 bases). The CDR3 is 14 amino acids. CDR1 and CDR2 (germline): LGHDT, YNNKEL (reference sequence). V was trimmed by 0 bases and J by 4 bases, leaving 9 bases between them. The CDR3, as DNA: TGTGCCAGCAGCCAAGATATGCAGGGCTATGGCTACACCTTC. Amino acids: CASSQDMQGYGYTF.

The chain uses TRBV6-5 and TRBJ1-6, with 7 bases that match TRBD1. Per the germline V gene, CDR1 is MNHEY and CDR2 is SVGAGI. V lost 6 bases and J lost 10; bases outside the gene matches: 9. This CDR3 has 14 amino acids. Here the CDR3 reads CASRNRGEGSPLHF. The CDR3 DNA is TGTGCCAGCAGGAACAGGGGAGAGGGGTCACCCCTCCACTTT.

The chain combines TRBV5-5 with TRBJ1-1, with 8 bases identical to TRBD1. V shed 1 base and J 7 bases; nucleotides not matched to a gene: 3. CDR1 SGHKS and CDR2 YYEKEE come from the germline V gene (reference sequence). This CDR3 region has 13 residues. This chain's CDR3 is CASSLTGGHEAFF. The DNA for the CDR3 is TGTGCCAGCAGCTTGACAGGGGGTCATGAAGCTTTCTTT.

This clone was detected once. The gene calls are TRBV25-1 and TRBJ2-7; possibly TRBD2 for D (5 bases). The V end lost 2 bases, the J end lost 4 bases, and 24 bases lay between the germline ends. Germline V CDR1 and CDR2: MGHDK, SYGVNS. The CDR3 totals 18 residues. The CDR3 sequence: CASSEGPGGNRPRYEQYF. In DNA form, the CDR3 reads TGTGCCAGCAGTGAAGGGCCCGGAGGAAACAGACCGAGGTACGAGCAGTACTTC.

The chain employs TRBV9 and TRBJ2-1; TRBD2 agrees at 10 bases. The germline gives CDR1 SGDLS, CDR2 YYNGEE. The CDR3 is 13 amino acids. Germline trimming cut 10 bases from V and 1 base from J; bases unmatched to any gene: 2. Here the CDR3 reads CASAGGSYNEQFF. CDR3 coding DNA: TGTGCCTCAGCGGGAGGGTCCTACAATGAGCAGTTCTTC.

The chain combines TRBV28 with TRBJ1-6; a possible D gene is TRBD1 (6 bases). V lost 5 bases and J lost 5, with 13 bases in between. The length of the CDR3 is 15 residues. CDR1 is MDHEN, CDR2 SYDVKM, per germline. The CDR3: CASSPPGTNNSPLHF. The CDR3 bases are TGTGCCAGCAGTCCGCCCGGGACAAATAATTCACCCCTCCACTTT.

This clone has more than one count but fewer than ten. The chain links TRBV4-2 to TRBJ2-7, with D possibly matching TRBD2 (5 bases). Trimming shortened V by 4 bases and J by 1 base, and 8 bases separated the two germline ends. This CDR3 contains 13 residues. Per germline, CDR1 LGHNA and CDR2 YNFKEQ. The CDR3: CASSRELSYEQYF. CDR3 nucleotides: TGTGCCAGCAGCCGGGAGCTTTCCTACGAGCAGTACTTC.